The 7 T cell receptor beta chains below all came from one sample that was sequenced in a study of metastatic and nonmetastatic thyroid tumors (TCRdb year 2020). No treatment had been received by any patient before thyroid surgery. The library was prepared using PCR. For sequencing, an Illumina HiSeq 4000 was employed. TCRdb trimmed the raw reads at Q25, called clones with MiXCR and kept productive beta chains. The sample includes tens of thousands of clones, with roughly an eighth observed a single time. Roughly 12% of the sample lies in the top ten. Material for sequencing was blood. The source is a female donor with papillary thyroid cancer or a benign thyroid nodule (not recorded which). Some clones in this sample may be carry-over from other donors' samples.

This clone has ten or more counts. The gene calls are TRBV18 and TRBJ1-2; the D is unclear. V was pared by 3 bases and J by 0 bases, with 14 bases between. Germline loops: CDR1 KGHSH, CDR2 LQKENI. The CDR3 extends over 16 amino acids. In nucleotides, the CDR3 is TGTGCCAGCTCACCCGATCCAGCGACAACTAACTATGGCTACACCTTC. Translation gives CASSPDPATTNYGYTF.

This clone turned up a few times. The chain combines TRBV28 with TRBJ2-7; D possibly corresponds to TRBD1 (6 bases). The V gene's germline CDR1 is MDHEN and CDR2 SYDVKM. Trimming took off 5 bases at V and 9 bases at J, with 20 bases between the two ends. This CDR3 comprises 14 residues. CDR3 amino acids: CASSPRDIRYRQYF. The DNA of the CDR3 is TGTGCCAGCAGTCCTCGGGACATAAGATATCGGCAGTACTTC.

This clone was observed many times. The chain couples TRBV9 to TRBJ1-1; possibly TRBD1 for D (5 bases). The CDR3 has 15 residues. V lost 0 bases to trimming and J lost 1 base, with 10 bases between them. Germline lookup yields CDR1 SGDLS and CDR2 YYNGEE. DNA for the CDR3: TGTGCCAGCAGCGTAGAAGGGACGCCGAACACTGAAGCTTTCTTT. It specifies CASSVEGTPNTEAFF.

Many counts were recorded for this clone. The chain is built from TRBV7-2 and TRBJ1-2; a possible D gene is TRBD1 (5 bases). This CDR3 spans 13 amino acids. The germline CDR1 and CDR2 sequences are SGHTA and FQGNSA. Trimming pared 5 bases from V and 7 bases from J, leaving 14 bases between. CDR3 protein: CASSQSGTSGYTF. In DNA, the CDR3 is TGTGCCAGCAGCCAATCCGGGACGAGTGGCTACACCTTC. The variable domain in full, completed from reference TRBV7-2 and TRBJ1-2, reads GAGVSQSPSNKVTEKGKDVELRCDPISGHTALYWYRQSLGQGLEFLIYFQGNSAPDKSGLPSDRFSAERTGGSVSTLTIQRTQQEDSAVYLCASSQSGTSGYTFGSGTRLTVV.

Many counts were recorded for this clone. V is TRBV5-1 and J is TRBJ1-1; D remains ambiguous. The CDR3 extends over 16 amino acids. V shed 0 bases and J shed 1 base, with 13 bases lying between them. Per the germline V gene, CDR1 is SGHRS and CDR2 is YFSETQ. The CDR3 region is CASSLASRDSNTEAFF. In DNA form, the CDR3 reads TGCGCCAGCAGCTTGGCATCAAGGGATTCGAACACTGAAGCTTTCTTT.

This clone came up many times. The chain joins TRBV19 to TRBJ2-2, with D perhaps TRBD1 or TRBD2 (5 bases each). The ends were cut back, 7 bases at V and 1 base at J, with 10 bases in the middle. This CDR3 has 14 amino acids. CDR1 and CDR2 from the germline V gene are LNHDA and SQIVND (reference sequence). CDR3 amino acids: CASKGTVNTGELFF. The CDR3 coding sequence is TGTGCCAGTAAGGGGACGGTGAACACCGGGGAGCTGTTTTTT.

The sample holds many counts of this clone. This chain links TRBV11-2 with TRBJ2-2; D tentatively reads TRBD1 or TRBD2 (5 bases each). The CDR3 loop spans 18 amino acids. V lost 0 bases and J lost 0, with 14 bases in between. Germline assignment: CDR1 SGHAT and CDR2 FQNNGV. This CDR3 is CASSLDAWGTPNTGELFF. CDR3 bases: TGTGCCAGCAGCTTAGATGCGTGGGGGACCCCGAACACCGGGGAGCTGTTTTTT.